Listed below are T cell receptor beta chains from one sample, sequenced in a study of T cell repertoires in cytomegalovirus infection. Antigens of these TCRs are unknown. TCRdb redid the calling of the reads with MiXCR, one entry per CDR3 protein. The sample has some 150,000 distinct CDR3 sequences, 30% to 40% seen once; the top ten hold around half. The material sequenced was CD8+ T cells from cultured PBMCs, taken from culture after CMV antigen stimulation. The receptors originated from a human donor in good health (CMV status not recorded). Some clones in this sample may be carry-over from other donors' samples. Both conserved end residues are part of each CDR3. Each record gives: clone size, J gene, V gene, D gene, CDR3 protein, CDR3 DNA. D genes are given only for firm matches. Expanded clones get a size class; other rows say once, few or many, or leave the size out.

clone_size: -
j_call: TRBJ2-1
v_call: TRBV19
d_call: -
cdr3_aa: CATQPGPSSSYNEQFF
cdr3_nt: TGTGCCACTCAACCGGGACCGTCGAGCTCCTACAATGAGCAGTTCTTC

clone_size: few
j_call: TRBJ1-4
v_call: TRBV27
d_call: -
cdr3_aa: CASSQVRLGEKLFF
cdr3_nt: TGTGCCAGCAGCCAAGTCCGGCTCGGGGAAAAACTGTTTTTT

clone_size: -
j_call: TRBJ1-1
v_call: TRBV15
d_call: TRBD1
cdr3_aa: CATSRGGTGGAFF
cdr3_nt: TGTGCCACCAGCAGAGGGGGGACAGGAGGAGCTTTCTTT

clone_size: -
j_call: TRBJ1-1
v_call: TRBV29-1
d_call: TRBD1
cdr3_aa: CSAGRTGAGTEAFF
cdr3_nt: TGCAGCGCGGGCCGGACAGGGGCTGGGACTGAAGCTTTCTTT

clone_size: few
j_call: TRBJ1-5
v_call: TRBV2
d_call: TRBD1
cdr3_aa: CASSDGQAGSQPQHF
cdr3_nt: TGTGCCAGCAGTGACGGACAGGCCGGCAGTCAGCCCCAGCATTTT

clone_size: few
j_call: TRBJ2-2
v_call: TRBV12-3/TRBV12-4
d_call: -
cdr3_aa: CASSPYTGELFF
cdr3_nt: TGTGCCAGCAGCCCCTACACCGGGGAGCTGTTTTTT

clone_size: few
j_call: TRBJ2-3
v_call: TRBV5-4
d_call: -
cdr3_aa: CASSFTGSLGRYF
cdr3_nt: TGTGCCAGCAGCTTCACCGGATCGCTTGGTCGGTATTTT

clone_size: -
j_call: TRBJ2-7
v_call: TRBV5-1
d_call: TRBD1
cdr3_aa: CASSLTGATTYEQYF
cdr3_nt: TGCGCCAGCAGCCTGACAGGGGCCACCACCTACGAGCAGTACTTC

clone_size: few
j_call: TRBJ1-1
v_call: TRBV5-6
d_call: -
cdr3_aa: CASSLELDLNTEAFF
cdr3_nt: TGTGCCAGCAGCTTGGAACTAGACTTGAACACTGAAGCTTTCTTT

clone_size: -
j_call: TRBJ2-3
v_call: TRBV27
d_call: -
cdr3_aa: CASSHRPNGADTQYF
cdr3_nt: TGTGCCAGCAGTCACAGGCCCAATGGGGCAGATACGCAGTATTTT

clone_size: -
j_call: TRBJ2-3
v_call: TRBV20-1
d_call: TRBD2
cdr3_aa: CSASRGGGDTQYF
cdr3_nt: TGCAGTGCTAGTCGGGGGGGCGGAGATACGCAGTATTTT

clone_size: -
j_call: TRBJ1-1
v_call: TRBV6-2/TRBV6-3
d_call: -
cdr3_aa: CASSYLGGLNTEAFF
cdr3_nt: TGTGCCAGCAGTTACCTTGGGGGCTTAAACACTGAAGCTTTCTTT

clone_size: many
j_call: TRBJ2-7
v_call: TRBV7-2
d_call: -
cdr3_aa: CASSLAAGRPAGEQYF
cdr3_nt: TGTGCCAGCAGCTTAGCGGCGGGTCGCCCGGCGGGGGAGCAGTACTTC

clone_size: many
j_call: TRBJ2-3
v_call: TRBV12-3/TRBV12-4
d_call: -
cdr3_aa: CASSLMTRADTQYF
cdr3_nt: TGTGCCAGCAGTTTAATGACTAGAGCAGATACGCAGTATTTT

clone_size: few
j_call: TRBJ2-7
v_call: TRBV6-5
d_call: -
cdr3_aa: CASSYHVEGDYEQYF
cdr3_nt: TGTGCCAGCAGTTACCATGTGGAGGGTGACTACGAGCAGTACTTC

clone_size: few
j_call: TRBJ2-2
v_call: TRBV12-3/TRBV12-4
d_call: TRBD1
cdr3_aa: CASSSPGQGDENTGELFF
cdr3_nt: TGTGCCAGCAGTTCGCCAGGACAGGGGGACGAGAACACCGGGGAGCTGTTTTTT

clone_size: few
j_call: TRBJ1-5
v_call: TRBV19
d_call: TRBD1
cdr3_aa: CASSIVGQSNQPQHF
cdr3_nt: TGTGCCAGTAGTATAGTGGGACAGAGCAATCAGCCCCAGCATTTT

clone_size: few
j_call: TRBJ2-7
v_call: TRBV12-3/TRBV12-4
d_call: -
cdr3_aa: CASSPTVSYEQYF
cdr3_nt: TGTGCCAGCAGCCCGACAGTTTCCTACGAGCAGTACTTC

clone_size: many
j_call: TRBJ1-3
v_call: TRBV7-2
d_call: TRBD1
cdr3_aa: CASSLVGSGTGSFDTIYF
cdr3_nt: TGTGCCAGCAGCTTAGTGGGGTCCGGGACAGGGAGTTTTGACACCATATATTTT

clone_size: -
j_call: TRBJ2-1
v_call: TRBV7-6
d_call: -
cdr3_aa: CASSLLLGPAGANEQFF
cdr3_nt: TGTGCCAGCAGCTTATTACTTGGACCGGCGGGGGCCAATGAGCAGTTCTTC

clone_size: -
j_call: TRBJ1-4
v_call: TRBV27
d_call: -
cdr3_aa: CASSSVVGAGGEKLFF
cdr3_nt: TGTGCCAGCAGTTCCGTGGTAGGGGCGGGTGGAGAAAAACTGTTTTTT

clone_size: -
j_call: TRBJ1-1
v_call: TRBV24-1
d_call: TRBD1
cdr3_aa: CATSDFGQGAPNTEAFF
cdr3_nt: TGTGCCACCAGTGACTTCGGACAGGGGGCCCCGAACACTGAAGCTTTCTTT

clone_size: few
j_call: TRBJ2-7
v_call: TRBV7-9
d_call: TRBD1
cdr3_aa: CASSPPWGQVPSYEQYF
cdr3_nt: TGTGCCAGCAGCCCTCCCTGGGGACAGGTACCCTCCTACGAGCAGTACTTC

clone_size: many
j_call: TRBJ2-1
v_call: TRBV29-1
d_call: TRBD2
cdr3_aa: CSVRLAGGPRDEQFF
cdr3_nt: TGCAGCGTTCGACTAGCGGGGGGCCCTAGGGATGAGCAGTTCTTC

clone_size: -
j_call: TRBJ1-5
v_call: TRBV2
d_call: -
cdr3_aa: CASSESGYQPQHF
cdr3_nt: TGTGCCAGCAGTGAATCTGGGTATCAGCCCCAGCATTTT

clone_size: -
j_call: TRBJ2-2
v_call: TRBV7-8
d_call: -
cdr3_aa: CASSLGPSGASRELFF
cdr3_nt: TGTGCCAGCAGCTTAGGACCTTCTGGGGCTTCCAGGGAGCTGTTTTTT

clone_size: -
j_call: TRBJ2-7
v_call: TRBV12-3/TRBV12-4
d_call: -
cdr3_aa: CASSFAAPYEQYF
cdr3_nt: TGTGCCAGCAGTTTCGCAGCCCCCTACGAGCAGTACTTC

clone_size: once
j_call: TRBJ2-7
v_call: TRBV4-3
d_call: -
cdr3_aa: CASSQSQGYEQYF
cdr3_nt: TGCGCCAGCAGCCAGTCCCAGGGGTACGAGCAGTACTTC

clone_size: -
j_call: TRBJ2-5
v_call: TRBV7-9
d_call: -
cdr3_aa: CASSLLSVAEGETQYF
cdr3_nt: TGTGCCAGCAGCCTGCTTTCGGTAGCGGAGGGGGAGACCCAGTACTTC

clone_size: -
j_call: TRBJ2-7
v_call: TRBV30
d_call: -
cdr3_aa: CACDRDGPYEQYF
cdr3_nt: TGTGCCTGCGACCGGGACGGTCCCTACGAGCAGTACTTC

clone_size: -
j_call: TRBJ2-1
v_call: TRBV5-4
d_call: TRBD1
cdr3_aa: CASSLGLDRVSNEQFF
cdr3_nt: TGTGCCAGCAGCTTGGGTTTGGACAGGGTTTCCAATGAGCAGTTCTTC

clone_size: few
j_call: TRBJ2-5
v_call: TRBV7-9
d_call: TRBD2
cdr3_aa: CASSPGPIAREREETQYF
cdr3_nt: TGTGCCAGCAGCCCTGGTCCTATCGCGCGGGAGAGAGAAGAGACCCAGTACTTC

clone_size: few
j_call: TRBJ2-7
v_call: TRBV7-2
d_call: TRBD1
cdr3_aa: CASRPTGDHEQYF
cdr3_nt: TGTGCCAGCAGGCCAACAGGGGACCACGAGCAGTACTTC

clone_size: -
j_call: TRBJ1-1
v_call: TRBV4-1
d_call: -
cdr3_aa: CASSPYIDSLLNTEAFF
cdr3_nt: TGTGCCAGCAGCCCTTATATCGACAGTTTACTCAACACTGAAGCTTTCTTT

clone_size: few
j_call: TRBJ2-7
v_call: TRBV5-1
d_call: -
cdr3_aa: CASSLAGLGEQYF
cdr3_nt: TGCGCCAGCAGCTTGGCAGGATTGGGCGAGCAGTACTTC

clone_size: few
j_call: TRBJ2-7
v_call: TRBV6-1
d_call: -
cdr3_aa: CASSPGAGSYEQYF
cdr3_nt: TGTGCCAGCAGTCCGGGGGCAGGGTCCTACGAGCAGTACTTC

clone_size: many
j_call: TRBJ2-5
v_call: TRBV12-3/TRBV12-4
d_call: TRBD2
cdr3_aa: CASTLEAGGETQYF
cdr3_nt: TGTGCCAGCACCCTGGAGGCGGGAGGAGAGACCCAGTACTTC

clone_size: -
j_call: TRBJ2-7
v_call: TRBV27
d_call: TRBD1
cdr3_aa: CASSLADRPYEQYF
cdr3_nt: TGTGCCAGCAGTTTAGCGGACAGGCCCTACGAGCAGTACTTC

clone_size: few
j_call: TRBJ1-4
v_call: TRBV6-1
d_call: -
cdr3_aa: CASSPITVGEKLFF
cdr3_nt: TGTGCCAGCAGTCCTATTACGGTTGGTGAAAAACTGTTTTTT

clone_size: -
j_call: TRBJ1-1
v_call: TRBV12-3/TRBV12-4
d_call: TRBD1
cdr3_aa: CASTPLWRQGKNTEAFF
cdr3_nt: TGTGCCAGCACCCCCCTATGGAGACAGGGTAAGAACACTGAAGCTTTCTTT

clone_size: -
j_call: TRBJ2-3
v_call: TRBV11-2
d_call: TRBD1
cdr3_aa: CASSFGGQGVTDTQYF
cdr3_nt: TGTGCCAGCAGCTTTGGGGGACAGGGGGTCACAGATACGCAGTATTTT

clone_size: few
j_call: TRBJ2-1
v_call: TRBV29-1
d_call: -
cdr3_aa: CSVDSFASYNEQFF
cdr3_nt: TGCAGCGTTGACTCGTTCGCCTCCTACAATGAGCAGTTCTTC

clone_size: many
j_call: TRBJ2-1
v_call: TRBV12-3/TRBV12-4
d_call: TRBD2
cdr3_aa: CASRITSGGAGAYNEQFF
cdr3_nt: TGTGCCAGCAGGATTACTAGCGGGGGGGCCGGGGCCTACAATGAGCAGTTCTTC

clone_size: -
j_call: TRBJ1-2
v_call: TRBV12-3/TRBV12-4
d_call: -
cdr3_aa: CASSFFSRGIYGYTF
cdr3_nt: TGTGCCAGCAGTTTCTTTTCGCGGGGGATTTATGGCTACACCTTC

clone_size: -
j_call: TRBJ2-3
v_call: TRBV12-3/TRBV12-4
d_call: TRBD2
cdr3_aa: CASSLLSSGNTDTQYF
cdr3_nt: TGTGCCAGCAGTTTATTGTCTAGCGGTAACACAGATACGCAGTATTTT

clone_size: -
j_call: TRBJ2-1
v_call: TRBV2
d_call: TRBD2
cdr3_aa: CASSARLAVYNEQFF
cdr3_nt: TGTGCCAGCAGCGCGAGACTAGCGGTATACAATGAGCAGTTCTTC

clone_size: -
j_call: TRBJ2-7
v_call: TRBV6-2/TRBV6-3
d_call: -
cdr3_aa: CASSFSPDAGSEQYF
cdr3_nt: TGTGCCAGCAGTTTTTCCCCGGACGCCGGGTCCGAGCAGTACTTC

clone_size: -
j_call: TRBJ2-5
v_call: TRBV5-8
d_call: TRBD2
cdr3_aa: CASSFLRGGSEETQYF
cdr3_nt: TGTGCCAGCAGCTTTCTCCGCGGGGGGTCCGAAGAGACCCAGTACTTC

clone_size: -
j_call: TRBJ2-1
v_call: TRBV12-3/TRBV12-4
d_call: -
cdr3_aa: CASSSSSPYNEQFF
cdr3_nt: TGTGCCAGCAGCTCTAGCTCCCCTTACAATGAGCAGTTCTTC

clone_size: -
j_call: TRBJ2-5
v_call: TRBV28
d_call: TRBD1
cdr3_aa: CASSARTGGVETQYF
cdr3_nt: TGTGCCAGCAGTGCGAGGACAGGGGGCGTGGAGACCCAGTACTTC